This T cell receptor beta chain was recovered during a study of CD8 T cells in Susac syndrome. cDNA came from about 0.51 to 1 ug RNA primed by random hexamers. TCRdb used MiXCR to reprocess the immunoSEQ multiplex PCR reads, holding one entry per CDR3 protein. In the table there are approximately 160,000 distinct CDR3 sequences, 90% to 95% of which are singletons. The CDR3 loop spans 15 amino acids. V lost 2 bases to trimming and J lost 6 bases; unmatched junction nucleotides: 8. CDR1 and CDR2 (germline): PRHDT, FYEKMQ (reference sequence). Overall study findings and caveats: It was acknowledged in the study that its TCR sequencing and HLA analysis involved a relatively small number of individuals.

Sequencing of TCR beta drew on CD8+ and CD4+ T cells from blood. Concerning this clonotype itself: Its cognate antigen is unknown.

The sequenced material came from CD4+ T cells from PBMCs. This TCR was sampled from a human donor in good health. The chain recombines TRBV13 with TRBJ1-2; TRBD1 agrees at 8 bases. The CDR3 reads CASSLTQGAQDGYTF. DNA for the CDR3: TGTGCCAGCAGCTTAACCCAGGGGGCGCAGGATGGCTACACCTTC. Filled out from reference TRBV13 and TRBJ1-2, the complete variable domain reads AAGVIQSPRHLIKEKRETATLKCYPIPRHDTVYWYQQGPGQDPQFLISFYEKMQSDKGSIPDRFSAQQFSDYHSELNMSSLELGDSALYFCASSLTQGAQDGYTFGSGTRLTVV.